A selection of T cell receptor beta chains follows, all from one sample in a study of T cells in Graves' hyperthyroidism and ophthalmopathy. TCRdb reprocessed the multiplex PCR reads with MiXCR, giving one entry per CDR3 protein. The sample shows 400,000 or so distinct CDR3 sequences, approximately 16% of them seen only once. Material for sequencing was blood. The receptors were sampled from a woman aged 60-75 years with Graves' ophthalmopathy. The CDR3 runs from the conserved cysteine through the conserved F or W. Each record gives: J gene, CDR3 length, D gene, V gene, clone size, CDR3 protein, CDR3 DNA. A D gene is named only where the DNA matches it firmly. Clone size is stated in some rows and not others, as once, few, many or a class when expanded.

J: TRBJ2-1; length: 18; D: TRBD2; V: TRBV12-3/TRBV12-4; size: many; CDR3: CASSLRTSGRSIYNEQFF; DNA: TGTGCCAGCAGCCTTCGGACTAGCGGGAGGTCAATCTACAATGAGCAGTTCTTC
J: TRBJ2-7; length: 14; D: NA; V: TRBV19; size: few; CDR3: CASSLDLRTYEQYF; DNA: TGTGCCAGTAGTCTCGACCTGCGAACCTACGAGCAGTACTTC
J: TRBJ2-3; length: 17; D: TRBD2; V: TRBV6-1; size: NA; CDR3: CASRRGYGGRRTDTQYF; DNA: TGTGCCAGCAGAAGGGGTTACGGCGGGAGGAGGACAGATACGCAGTATTTT
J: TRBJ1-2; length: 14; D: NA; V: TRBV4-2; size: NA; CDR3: CASSQDTDNYGYTF; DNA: TGTGCCAGCAGCCAAGATACAGACAACTATGGCTACACCTTC
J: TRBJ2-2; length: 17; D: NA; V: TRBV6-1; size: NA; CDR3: CASSVEGTASPTGELFF; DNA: TGTGCCAGCAGTGTGGAAGGGACGGCCTCGCCCACCGGGGAGCTGTTTTTT
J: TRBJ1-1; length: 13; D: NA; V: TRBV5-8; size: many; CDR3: CASSRELNTEAFF; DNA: TGTGCCAGCAGCCGGGAGCTGAACACTGAAGCTTTCTTT
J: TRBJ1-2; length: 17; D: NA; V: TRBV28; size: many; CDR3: CASSFLGRGVNNYGYTF; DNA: TGTGCCAGCAGTTTCCTGGGGAGAGGAGTCAATAACTATGGCTACACCTTC
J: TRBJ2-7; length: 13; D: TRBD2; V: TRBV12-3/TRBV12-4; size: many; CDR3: CASSWGGTYEQYF; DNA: TGTGCCAGCAGCTGGGGGGGGACCTACGAGCAGTACTTC
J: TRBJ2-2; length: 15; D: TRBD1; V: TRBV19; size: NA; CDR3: CASSMGQVFTGELFF; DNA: TGTGCCAGTAGTATGGGACAGGTTTTCACCGGGGAGCTGTTTTTT
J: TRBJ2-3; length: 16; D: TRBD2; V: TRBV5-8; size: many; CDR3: CASSLSATSVPDTQYF; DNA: TGTGCCAGCAGCTTGTCGGCGACTAGCGTCCCAGATACGCAGTATTTT
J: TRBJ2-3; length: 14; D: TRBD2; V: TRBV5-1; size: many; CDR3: CASKAGGGTDTQYF; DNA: TGCGCCAGCAAAGCGGGAGGGGGGACAGATACGCAGTATTTT
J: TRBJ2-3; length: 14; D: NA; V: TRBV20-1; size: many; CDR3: CSATRTGRPDTQYF; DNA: TGCAGTGCAACCAGGACTGGGCGGCCAGATACGCAGTATTTT
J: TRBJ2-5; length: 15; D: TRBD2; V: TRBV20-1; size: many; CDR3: CSARDPSGRQETQYF; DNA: TGCAGTGCCAGAGACCCTAGCGGGAGACAAGAGACCCAGTACTTC
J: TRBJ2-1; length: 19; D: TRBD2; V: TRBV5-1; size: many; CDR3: CASSLTGTSGTEAYNEQFF; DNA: TGCGCCAGCAGCCTCACCGGGACTAGCGGGACAGAGGCATACAATGAGCAGTTCTTC
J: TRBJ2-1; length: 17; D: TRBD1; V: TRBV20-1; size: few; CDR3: CSALGQGVRVSYNEQFF; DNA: TGCAGTGCTCTGGGACAGGGGGTGCGGGTCTCCTACAATGAGCAGTTCTTC
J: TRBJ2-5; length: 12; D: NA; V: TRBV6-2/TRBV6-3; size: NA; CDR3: CASSGTMETQYF; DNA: TGTGCCAGCAGTGGGACGATGGAGACCCAGTACTTC
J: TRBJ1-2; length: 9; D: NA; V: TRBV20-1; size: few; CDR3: CSDGKGYTF; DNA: TGCAGTGACGGAAAAGGCTACACCTTC
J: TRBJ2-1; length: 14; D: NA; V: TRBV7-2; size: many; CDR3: CASSLLGIHNEQFF; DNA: TGTGCCAGCAGCTTACTAGGGATCCACAATGAGCAGTTCTTC
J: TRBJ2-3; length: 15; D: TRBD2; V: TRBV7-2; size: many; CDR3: CASSIGLAGINTQYF; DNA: TGTGCCAGCAGCATCGGACTAGCGGGTATAAATACGCAGTATTTT
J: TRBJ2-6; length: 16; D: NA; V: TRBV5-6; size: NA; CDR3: CASSGTGVSGANVLTF; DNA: TGTGCCAGCTCCGGGACCGGGGTCTCTGGGGCCAACGTCCTGACTTTC
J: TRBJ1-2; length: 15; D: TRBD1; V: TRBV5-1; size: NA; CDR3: CASRLTGAINYGYTF; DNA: TGCGCCAGCAGATTAACAGGGGCCATTAACTATGGCTACACCTTC
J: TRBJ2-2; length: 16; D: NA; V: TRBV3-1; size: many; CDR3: CASSLYNRVNTGELFF; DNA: TGTGCCAGCAGCCTCTACAACAGGGTGAACACCGGGGAGCTGTTTTTT
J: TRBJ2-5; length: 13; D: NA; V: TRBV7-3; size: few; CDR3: CASSLDYQETQYF; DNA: TGTGCCAGCAGCCTTGACTACCAAGAGACCCAGTACTTC
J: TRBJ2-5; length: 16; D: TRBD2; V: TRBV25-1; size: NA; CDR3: CASSHGLAGGQETQYF; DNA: TGTGCCAGCAGCCACGGACTAGCGGGAGGTCAAGAGACCCAGTACTTC
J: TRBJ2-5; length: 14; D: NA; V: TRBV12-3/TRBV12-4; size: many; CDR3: CASSSPPGQETQYF; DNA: TGTGCCAGCAGTTCCCCGCCCGGCCAAGAGACCCAGTACTTC